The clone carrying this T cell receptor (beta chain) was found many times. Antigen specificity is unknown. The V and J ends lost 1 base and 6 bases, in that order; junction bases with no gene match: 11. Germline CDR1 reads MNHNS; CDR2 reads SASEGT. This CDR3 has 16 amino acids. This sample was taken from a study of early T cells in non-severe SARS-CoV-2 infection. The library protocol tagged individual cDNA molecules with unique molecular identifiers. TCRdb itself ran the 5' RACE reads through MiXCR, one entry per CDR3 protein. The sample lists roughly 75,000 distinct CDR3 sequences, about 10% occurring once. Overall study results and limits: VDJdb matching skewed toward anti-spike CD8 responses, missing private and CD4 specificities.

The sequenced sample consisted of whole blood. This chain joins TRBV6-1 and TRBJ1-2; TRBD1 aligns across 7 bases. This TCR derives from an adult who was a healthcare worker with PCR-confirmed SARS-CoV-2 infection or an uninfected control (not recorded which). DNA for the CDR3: TGTGCCAGCAGTGAAGAGGAGACAGGGTCTTCGGATGGCTACACCTTC. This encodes CASSEEETGSSDGYTF.